This passage covers 30 T cell receptor beta chains from one sample sequenced in a study of cytomegalovirus exposure and HLA in healthy donors. This PCR relied on a set of 60 Vbeta primers and 13 Jbeta primers. Method: immunoSEQ multiplex PCR; TCRdb's copy keeps in-frame clones and lacks some. The profile shows 150,000 to 200,000 clones, roughly 84% of them singletons. Sample: PBMCs. These receptors all stem from a man in his late teens or twenties in good health and CMV-seronegative.

In this sample, this clone turned up once. The gene calls are TRBV9 and TRBJ2-7; D is possibly TRBD2 (5 bases). Germline CDR1 is SGDLS and CDR2 is YYNGEE. CDR3 length equals 14 residues. The V and J ends lost 0 bases and 0 bases respectively, with 7 bases between them. This CDR3 reads CASSVVGSSYEQYF. The CDR3 DNA reads as TGTGCCAGCAGCGTAGTAGGGAGCTCCTACGAGCAGTACTTC.

This rearrangement joins TRBV6-1 to TRBJ2-5, with TRBD2 identical over 14 bases. The trim removed 4 bases at V and 5 bases at J, leaving 3 bases unmatched. The CDR3 is 15 residues long. Germline CDR1 and CDR2: MNHNS and SASEGT. The CDR3 nucleotides read TGTGCCAGCAGTGGCTGGACTAGCGGGGGGGAGACCCAGTACTTC. Amino acid sequence: CASSGWTSGGETQYF.

This sequence joins TRBV5-1 and TRBJ2-7, with D perhaps matching TRBD2 (5 bases). This CDR3 comprises 14 residues. Germline CDR1 is SGHRS and CDR2 is YFSETQ. V shed 2 bases and J shed 6 bases, with 15 bases lying between them. The CDR3 spells CASSLTGKGSEQYF. The CDR3 DNA follows: TGCGCCAGCAGCTTAACCGGGAAGGGATCCGAGCAGTACTTC.

This chain joins TRBV2 and TRBJ2-3; TRBD2 matches 11 bases. The CDR3 length is 13 residues. J gave up 8 bases and V 8 bases, and 6 bases lay outside the gene matches. Germline-derived CDR1 and CDR2 are SNHLY and FYNNEI. The CDR3 bases are TGTGCCAGCGATCTAGCGGGGGGTGGTACGCAGTATTTT. Its translation is CASDLAGGGTQYF.

The chain is built from TRBV27 and TRBJ1-1; 8 positions agree with TRBD1. The V gene's germline CDR1 is MNHEY and CDR2 SMNVEV (reference sequence). V lost 5 bases, J lost 5 bases, and 10 bases stayed unmatched. The CDR3 is 15 amino acids. CDR3: CASSPWTGPQTEAFF. As DNA, the CDR3 is TGTGCCAGCAGTCCCTGGACAGGGCCCCAGACTGAAGCTTTCTTT.

The chain has TRBV6-6 and TRBJ2-3, with 9 bases fitting TRBD2. The CDR3 consists of 13 residues. The V gene end was trimmed by 7 bases and the J gene end by 3 bases; junction bases not matched to a gene: 2. Germline loops: CDR1 MNHNY, CDR2 SVGAGI (reference sequence). The CDR3 coding sequence is TGTGCCAGCAATCTAGCGGGGACAGATACGCAGTATTTT. Protein product: CASNLAGTDTQYF.

The chain joins TRBV12-5 to TRBJ2-3; D unclear. The ends were cut back, 1 base at V and 0 bases at J, with 8 bases in the middle. This CDR3 is built from 15 residues. Germline V gene lookup returns CDR1 LGHNT and CDR2 FRNRAP. The CDR3 nucleotides are TGTGCTAGTGGTTTGGGGTCCGGGAGCACAGATACGCAGTATTTT. As protein: CASGLGSGSTDTQYF.

The chain combines TRBV28 with TRBJ1-2; D unresolved. The CDR3 sequence is 13 residues long. The germline gives CDR1 MDHEN, CDR2 SYDVKM. Trimming removed 6 bases at V and 0 bases at J, with 8 bases between. This chain's CDR3 is CASSVTANYGYTF. CDR3 in DNA: TGTGCCAGCAGCGTCACAGCTAACTATGGCTACACCTTC.

This rearrangement joins TRBV19 to TRBJ2-7, with 7 bases matching TRBD1. Trimming at V came to 2 bases and at J to 4 bases, leaving 5 bases not matched to a gene. Germline CDR1 LNHDA, CDR2 SQIVND (reference sequence). The CDR3 runs to 14 residues. The CDR3 loop is CASSIRPGGYEQYF. The CDR3 DNA is TGTGCCAGTAGTATACGGCCAGGGGGATACGAGCAGTACTTC.

This clone appeared once. V and J are TRBV7-6 and TRBJ1-2, with 8 bases identical to TRBD1. This CDR3 contains 14 residues. From germline, CDR1 is SGHVS and CDR2 FNYEAQ. Losses at the gene ends were 8 bases for V and 7 bases for J; bases not matched to a gene: 12. CDR3 sequence: CASGGTGGYSGYTF. CDR3 coding DNA: TGTGCCAGCGGCGGGACAGGAGGGTACAGTGGCTACACCTTC.

The chain links TRBV10-3 to TRBJ2-5; 8 nucleotides line up with TRBD1. This CDR3 is built from 15 residues. In germline, CDR1 is ENHRY, CDR2 SYGVKD. After removal of 10 bases from V and 2 bases from J, the junction contained 12 bases not matched to a gene. CDR3 amino acids: CATRDRQGRQETQYF. CDR3 bases: TGTGCCACTCGGGACCGACAGGGGCGGCAAGAGACCCAGTACTTC.

V usage is TRBV12-5 and J usage is TRBJ2-1, with 10 bases matching TRBD2. CDR3 length equals 16 residues. V shed 2 bases, J shed 7 bases, and the junction held 8 bases outside the gene matches. The germline V gene encodes CDR1 LGHNT and CDR2 FRNRAP. CDR3 amino acids: CASGLSTGTSDNEQFF. For the CDR3, the DNA is TGTGCTAGTGGTTTGTCGACCGGGACTAGCGATAATGAGCAGTTCTTC.

The chain links TRBV7-9 to TRBJ1-6; the D gene is possibly TRBD1 (6 bases). The germline V gene has CDR1 SEHNR and CDR2 FQNEAQ (reference sequence). Between the trimmed V and J ends, which lost 7 bases and 1 base, there was a span of 20 bases. This CDR3 comprises 18 residues. The CDR3 coding sequence is TGTGCCAGCACCCATGACCGGGGCAGGGGTTCCTATAATTCACCCCTCCACTTT. This codes for CASTHDRGRGSYNSPLHF.

The rearrangement uses TRBV9 and TRBJ2-1, with TRBD1 identical over 7 bases. The germline V gene encodes CDR1 SGDLS and CDR2 YYNGEE. This CDR3 has 17 residues. With V trimmed by 3 bases and J by 5 bases, 14 bases remained unmatched. CDR3 sequence: CASSGYRGLRMDNEQFF. The CDR3 DNA reads TGTGCCAGCAGCGGATACAGGGGTTTAAGGATGGACAATGAGCAGTTCTTC.

The chain joins TRBV5-1 to TRBJ1-3; possible D gene TRBD1, 6 bases. Germline V gene data show CDR1 as SGHRS and CDR2 as YFSETQ. With 4 bases removed from V and 0 bases from J, the gap between germline ends came to 11 bases. The CDR3 is made up of 15 amino acids. CDR3 sequence (DNA): TGCGCCAGCAGCCTACAGGGTAACTCTGGAAACACCATATATTTT. Translated: CASSLQGNSGNTIYF.

This chain links TRBV7-6 with TRBJ1-6, with TRBD1 matching 9 bases. V shed 5 bases, J shed 6 bases, and the junction held 5 bases outside the gene matches. Germline V CDR1 and CDR2: SGHVS, FNYEAQ. CDR3 length equals 15 residues. CDR3 nucleotides: TGTGCCAGCAGCCCAGGGACAGGGCCTAATTCACCCCTCCACTTT. This translates into CASSPGTGPNSPLHF.

J is TRBJ2-7 and V is TRBV5-1; 14 nucleotides agree with TRBD2. The CDR3 contains 18 residues. In germline, CDR1 is SGHRS, CDR2 YFSETQ. The junction had 8 bases not matched to a gene; V was cut back by 3 bases and J by 0 bases. The CDR3 coding sequence is TGCGCCAGCAGCTCTCCCGGGACTAGCGGGAGAACCTCCTACGAGCAGTACTTC. It translates to CASSSPGTSGRTSYEQYF.

J is TRBJ2-7 and V is TRBV18; maybe TRBD1 (6 bases). Per germline, CDR1 KGHSH and CDR2 LQKENI. The CDR3 totals 14 residues. V was cut by 2 bases and J by 5 bases, with 13 bases left in between. CDR3 sequence (DNA): TGTGCCAGCTCACCAAGAGGGGGAGAAGACGAGCAGTACTTC. This gives the protein CASSPRGGEDEQYF.

The V and J genes are TRBV9 and TRBJ2-2, with unresolved D. The V and J ends lost 4 bases and 3 bases respectively, with 10 bases between them. Germline CDR1 reads SGDLS; CDR2 reads YYNGEE. CDR3 length equals 14 residues. The chain's CDR3 is CASSYSVDTGELFF. CDR3 bases: TGTGCCAGCAGCTACTCCGTTGACACCGGGGAGCTGTTTTTT.

The table lists this clone with a count of one. This chain connects TRBV29-1 to TRBJ2-5; 10 positions agree with TRBD2. The CDR3 loop spans 14 amino acids. Germline trimming cut 4 bases from V and 2 bases from J; bases unmatched to any gene: 4. Germline V CDR1 and CDR2: SQVTM, ANQGSEA. The CDR3 here is CSVGGTSEQETQYF. CDR3 sequence (DNA): TGCAGCGTTGGAGGGACTAGCGAACAAGAGACCCAGTACTTC.

This clone occurred once. The rearrangement uses TRBV5-4 and TRBJ2-3; 7 nucleotides agree with TRBD2. In germline, CDR1 is SGHNT, CDR2 YYREEE (reference sequence). With 2 bases clipped from V and 5 bases from J, the junction kept 5 bases outside the gene matches. The CDR3 runs to 14 residues. The CDR3 reads CASSFTSAGDTQYF. CDR3 nucleotides: TGTGCCAGCAGCTTCACTAGCGCAGGAGATACGCAGTATTTT.

The rearrangement joins TRBV18 to TRBJ1-4; possible D gene TRBD1, 6 bases. CDR3 length: 19 amino acids. Germline CDR1 and CDR2: KGHSH and LQKENI. Trimming took 4 bases from V and 1 from J, leaving 22 bases between them. The CDR3 loop reads CASSLYRVNSGGTNEKLFF. DNA of the CDR3: TGTGCCAGCTCACTCTACAGGGTTAATAGTGGCGGAACTAATGAAAAACTGTTTTTT. Filled out from reference TRBV18 and TRBJ1-4, the complete variable domain reads NAGVMQNPRHLVRRRGQEARLRCSPMKGHSHVYWYRQLPEEGLKFMVYLQKENIIDESGMPKERFSAEFPKEGPSILRIQQVVRGDSAAYFCASSLYRVNSGGTNEKLFFGSGTQLSVL.

The chain recombines TRBV18 with TRBJ2-5; TRBD1 matches at 7 bases. V trimming: 5 bases; J trimming: 5 bases; junction bases outside the gene matches: 5. Germline loops: CDR1 KGHSH, CDR2 LQKENI. The CDR3 is 13 amino acids. The CDR3 bases are TGTGCCAGCTCAGGTACGGACAGGGAGACCCAGTACTTC. Translated, it gives CASSGTDRETQYF.

J is TRBJ2-7 and V is TRBV9; maybe TRBD2 (6 bases). This CDR3 has 15 amino acids. V lost 0 bases and J 1 base, leaving 11 bases between the germline ends. The germline gives CDR1 SGDLS, CDR2 YYNGEE. The CDR3 DNA follows: TGTGCCAGCAGCGTAGGATGGGAGGCATCCTACGAGCAGTACTTC. Residues: CASSVGWEASYEQYF. The whole variable domain, filled in from reference TRBV9 and TRBJ2-7, reads DSGVTQTPKHLITATGQRVTLRCSPRSGDLSVYWYQQSLDQGLQFLIQYYNGEERAKGNILERFSAQQFPDLHSELNLSSLELGDSALYFCASSVGWEASYEQYFGPGTRLTVT.

The V and J genes are TRBV5-5 and TRBJ2-5, with D possibly matching TRBD1 (6 bases). CDR1 SGHKS and CDR2 YYEKEE come from the germline V gene (reference sequence). This CDR3 spans 14 amino acids. Trimming cost V 5 bases and J 3 bases, with 14 bases left between them. The CDR3 here is CASSGDRWEETQYF. CDR3 nucleotides: TGTGCCAGCAGTGGAGACAGGTGGGAAGAGACCCAGTACTTC.

V gene TRBV12-5 combines with J gene TRBJ1-2, with D possibly matching TRBD1 (5 bases). V lost 6 bases and J lost 6, with 14 bases in between. Germline V gene sequence: CDR1 LGHNT, CDR2 FRNRAP. CDR3 length: 13 amino acids. CDR3 loop: CASGLDSANGYTF. The CDR3 nucleotides read TGTGCTAGTGGCCTAGACAGCGCGAATGGCTACACCTTC.

CDR3 region: CASSRIQENYGYTF. DNA for the CDR3: TGTGCCAGCAGCCGGATACAGGAGAACTATGGCTACACCTTC. V is TRBV7-2 and J is TRBJ1-2; tentatively, D is TRBD1 (5 bases). V was clipped by 5 bases and J by 2 bases, with 12 bases between them. The CDR3 has 14 amino acids. Germline CDR1 and CDR2: SGHTA and FQGNSA.

V usage is TRBV9 and J usage is TRBJ1-3; 8 nucleotides align to TRBD1. The CDR3 sequence is 17 residues long. Germline trimming cut 2 bases from V and 0 bases from J; bases unmatched to any gene: 7. Looked up from germline, CDR1 is SGDLS and CDR2 is YYNGEE. Here the CDR3 DNA reads TGTGCCAGCAGCGTCGGGGCAGGGGGCGGCTCTGGAAACACCATATATTTT. This sequence encodes CASSVGAGGGSGNTIYF.

The J gene is TRBJ1-4, the V gene TRBV19; D remains ambiguous. This CDR3 comprises 14 residues. The V and J ends lost 10 bases and 6 bases respectively, with 18 bases between them. In germline, CDR1 is LNHDA, CDR2 SQIVND (reference sequence). CDR3 in amino acids: CATSPGGQDEKLFF. In DNA, the CDR3 is TGTGCCACCTCCCCGGGAGGGCAGGATGAAAAACTGTTTTTT.

The chain is built from TRBV9 and TRBJ2-5, with D maybe TRBD1 (6 bases). V gave up 3 bases and J gave up 2 bases, with 8 bases separating them. CDR1 and CDR2 from the germline V gene are SGDLS and YYNGEE. CDR3 length equals 13 residues. CDR3 DNA: TGTGCCAGCAGCGCAGGGGTTCAAGAGACCCAGTACTTC. This codes for CASSAGVQETQYF.